This T cell receptor (beta chain) appears in the sequencing data of a study of regulatory T cells in long-lasting Graves disease. The wider study: Patients with new Graves' disease had used antithyroid drugs below 3 months.

As concerns this clonotype: Since a much larger clone is just one base distant, this may be a read error.

Germline CDR1 MRHNA, CDR2 SNTAGT. CDR3 length: 12 amino acids. V was pared by 8 bases and J by 1 base, with 5 bases between. Time point here: newly diagnosed GD, antithyroid drugs for less than 3 months. PBMC-extracted RNA yielded the TCR library. TCR beta libraries were built with iRepertoire HTBI primers and Arm-PCR of CDR3 regions. TCRdb independently ran MiXCR on the multiplex PCR reads; one entry per CDR3 protein. Of 400,000 to 450,000 distinct CDR3 sequences detected, around 15% appear once; the ten largest clones hold roughly 10%. These data were also reused for a study on T cells in Graves' hyperthyroidism and ophthalmopathy. That source notes: HTBI primers were employed in a first-round RT-PCR of the TCR CDR3. In the analysis, a 13 V-J model separated ophthalmopathy from stable hyperthyroidism.

This specimen consisted of peripheral blood mononuclear cells (PBMCs), obtained at new diagnosis, from a patient treated with antithyroid drugs. The receptor was derived from a woman aged 25 to 39 with Graves disease. This chain connects TRBV6-4 to TRBJ2-2; D is undetermined. The CDR3 DNA reads TGTGCCAGCGGTTGGAACACCGGGGAGCTGTTTTTT. Protein sequence: CASGWNTGELFF.